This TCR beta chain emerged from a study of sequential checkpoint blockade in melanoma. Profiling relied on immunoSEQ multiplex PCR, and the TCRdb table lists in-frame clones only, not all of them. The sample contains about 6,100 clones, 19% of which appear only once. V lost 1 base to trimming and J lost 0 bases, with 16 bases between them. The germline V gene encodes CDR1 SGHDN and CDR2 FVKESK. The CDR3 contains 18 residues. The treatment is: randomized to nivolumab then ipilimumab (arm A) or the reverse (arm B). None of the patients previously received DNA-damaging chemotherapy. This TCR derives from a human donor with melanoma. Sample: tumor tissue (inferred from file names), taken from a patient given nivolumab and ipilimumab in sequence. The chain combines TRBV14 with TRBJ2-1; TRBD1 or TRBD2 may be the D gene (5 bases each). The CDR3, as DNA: TGTGCCAGCAGCCAAGGCGATCGACGGGGCTACTCCTACAATGAGCAGTTCTTC. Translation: CASSQGDRRGYSYNEQFF.